A selection of T cell receptor beta chains follows, all from one sample in a study of T-cell reconstitution after alpha-beta-depleted transplantation in children. Using its own MiXCR run on the PCR reads, TCRdb lists one record per CDR3 protein. The table shows hundreds of thousands of distinct CDR3 sequences, with about an eighth occurring only once. Sequenced here: PBMCs, sampled before TCRalphabeta/CD19-depleted stem cell transplant. These receptors were collected from a girl aged 2-10 years with congenital amegakaryocytic thrombocytopenia, due to receive a stem cell transplant. CDR3s include the opening cysteine and the closing phenylalanine or tryptophan. D genes are given only for firm matches. Some rows mark clone size as missing; the rest say once, few, many or name a class of expanded clone.

many	TRBV7-9	TRBD2	TRBJ2-1	CASSLTSVLNNEQFF	TGTGCCAGCAGTTTAACTAGCGTTCTCAACAATGAGCAGTTCTTC
many	TRBV24-1	TRBD1	TRBJ1-5	CANRAGGIGPQHF	TGTGCCAACAGAGCAGGGGGCATCGGGCCCCAGCATTTT
many	TRBV20-1	-	TRBJ2-3	CSASRNGDTDTQYF	TGCAGTGCTAGCCGAAATGGGGACACAGATACGCAGTATTTT
-	TRBV2	TRBD1	TRBJ2-3	CASSRDRGAGTDTQYF	TGTGCCAGCAGTCGGGACAGGGGTGCGGGCACAGATACGCAGTATTTT
many	TRBV12-3/TRBV12-4	-	TRBJ1-5	CASSLDYRNQPQHF	TGTGCCAGCAGTTTAGATTATAGGAATCAGCCCCAGCATTTT
many	TRBV29-1	-	TRBJ2-1	CSVEYFIRNEQFF	TGCAGCGTTGAATATTTTATTCGGAATGAGCAGTTCTTC
many	TRBV5-4	-	TRBJ2-3	CASSSTGQITDTQYF	TGTGCCAGCAGCTCGACGGGACAAATCACAGATACGCAGTATTTT
many	TRBV5-1	TRBD2	TRBJ2-5	CASNRILGSGSSETQYF	TGCGCCAGCAACCGAATACTGGGTAGCGGGAGTAGTGAGACCCAGTACTTC
few	TRBV29-1	TRBD1	TRBJ2-7	CSVSGTGGYEQYF	TGCAGCGTTTCCGGGACAGGGGGCTACGAGCAGTACTTC
many	TRBV29-1	TRBD1	TRBJ1-1	CSVEKDRGDAEAFF	TGCAGCGTTGAGAAGGACAGGGGGGACGCTGAAGCTTTCTTT
many	TRBV5-5	-	TRBJ1-4	CASSWAGRIQREKLFF	TGTGCCAGCAGCTGGGCTGGGAGAATACAAAGGGAAAAACTGTTTTTT
-	TRBV20-1	TRBD2	TRBJ2-2	CSASGTTANTGELFF	TGCAGTGCTAGCGGGACTACCGCGAACACCGGGGAGCTGTTTTTT
few	TRBV4-1	TRBD2	TRBJ2-1	CASSQGFRSGGENRQFF	TGCGCCAGCAGCCAAGGGTTCAGGAGCGGGGGTGAAAATCGGCAGTTCTTC
many	TRBV20-1	-	TRBJ2-2	CSARPGLRTGELFF	TGCAGTGCCCGTCCGGGACTCCGCACCGGGGAGCTGTTTTTT
few	TRBV20-1	-	TRBJ2-3	CSAFTGYPDTQYF	TGCAGTGCCTTCACAGGGTATCCAGATACGCAGTATTTT
many	TRBV2	TRBD1	TRBJ2-7	CASSEDRDEQYF	TGTGCCAGCAGTGAGGACAGGGACGAGCAGTACTTC
many	TRBV6-4	TRBD2	TRBJ2-1	CASSRALAGGYNEQFF	TGTGCCAGCAGCCGAGCTCTAGCGGGGGGCTACAATGAGCAGTTCTTC
few	TRBV3-1	TRBD1	TRBJ2-5	CASRIQGLGQETQYF	TGTGCCAGCAGAATACAGGGGTTGGGGCAAGAGACCCAGTACTTC
few	TRBV12-3/TRBV12-4	TRBD1	TRBJ2-2	CASTGQGAVRGGELFF	TGTGCCAGCACTGGACAGGGGGCCGTTCGAGGTGGGGAGCTGTTTTTT
many	TRBV9	-	TRBJ2-2	CASSVDLTGELFF	TGTGCCAGCAGCGTAGACCTCACCGGGGAGCTGTTTTTT
-	TRBV5-1	-	TRBJ2-3	CASSFGRAGDTQYF	TGCGCCAGCAGCTTCGGGCGTGCGGGAGATACGCAGTATTTT
few	TRBV29-1	-	TRBJ2-7	CSVESGYEQYF	TGCAGCGTTGAATCAGGCTACGAGCAGTACTTC
-	TRBV7-2	-	TRBJ1-1	CATARSLNTEAFF	TGTGCTACGGCCCGTTCCTTGAACACTGAAGCTTTCTTT
many	TRBV5-6	-	TRBJ2-3	CASSLLASTDTQYF	TGTGCCAGCAGCTTGCTAGCTTCCACAGATACGCAGTATTTT
-	TRBV5-5	TRBD1	TRBJ2-5	CASSPNRGMVETQYF	TGTGCCAGCAGCCCGAACAGGGGGATGGTGGAGACCCAGTACTTC
many	TRBV25-1	-	TRBJ1-2	CASSESVEDNYGYTF	TGTGCCAGCAGTGAATCGGTAGAAGATAACTATGGCTACACCTTC
many	TRBV20-1	-	TRBJ2-1	CSAKTSSYNEQFF	TGCAGTGCCAAAACGAGCTCCTACAATGAGCAGTTCTTC
few	TRBV11-3	TRBD2	TRBJ2-2	CASSPRTSGSRTGELFF	TGTGCCAGCAGCCCACGGACTAGCGGGAGTCGGACCGGGGAGCTGTTTTTT
many	TRBV7-9	-	TRBJ1-2	CASSLWSPGDYGYTF	TGTGCCAGCAGCTTATGGAGTCCCGGAGACTATGGCTACACCTTC
many	TRBV12-3/TRBV12-4	-	TRBJ2-5	CASSLVVRQETQYF	TGTGCCAGCAGTTTAGTAGTCCGACAAGAGACCCAGTACTTC
many	TRBV29-1	TRBD1	TRBJ1-1	CSVVPGQGPIEVWVF	TGCAGCGTGGTACCGGGACAGGGCCCCATCGAGGTGTGGGTCTTT
many	TRBV10-3	TRBD2	TRBJ2-2	CAISPGLAGVRDTGELFF	TGTGCCATCAGCCCCGGACTAGCGGGAGTTCGGGACACCGGGGAGCTGTTTTTT
-	TRBV5-6	-	TRBJ2-7	CASSGTRSYEQYF	TGTGCCAGCAGTGGGACCCGCTCCTACGAGCAGTACTTC
many	TRBV2	-	TRBJ2-2	CASSGLGQLRGGELFF	TGTGCCAGCAGTGGTCTAGGACAGCTAAGGGGCGGGGAGCTGTTTTTT
-	TRBV18	TRBD2	TRBJ2-7	CASSPPVVTSEINEQYF	TGTGCCAGCTCACCACCGGTAGTAACTAGCGAAATAAACGAGCAGTACTTC
many	TRBV29-1	-	TRBJ2-7	CSARQEFSYEQYF	TGCAGCGCGAGACAGGAGTTCTCCTACGAGCAGTACTTC
-	TRBV14	TRBD2	TRBJ2-7	CASSQSGRPYEQYF	TGTGCCAGCAGCCAAAGCGGGAGACCCTACGAGCAGTACTTC
many	TRBV12-3/TRBV12-4	-	TRBJ2-1	CASNPSVLAISGEQFF	TGTGCCAGCAATCCTTCAGTCCTAGCAATTTCCGGTGAGCAGTTCTTC
many	TRBV20-1	-	TRBJ2-7	CSASRDTVSYEQYF	TGCAGTGCTAGCCGGGACACGGTTAGCTACGAGCAGTACTTC
many	TRBV4-2	TRBD1	TRBJ2-2	CASSQGLQGDGTGELFF	TGTGCCAGCAGCCAAGGCCTACAGGGGGACGGCACCGGGGAGCTGTTTTTT
many	TRBV14	TRBD2	TRBJ2-1	CASSLLGTSGIPEQFF	TGTGCCAGCAGCCTACTCGGGACTAGCGGGATTCCTGAGCAGTTCTTC
few	TRBV20-1	TRBD1	TRBJ2-3	CSARDGRDSTWDTQYF	TGCAGTGCTAGAGATGGCAGGGACAGCACTTGGGATACGCAGTATTTT
many	TRBV20-1	-	TRBJ2-7	CSARNRDWPYEQYF	TGCAGTGCCAGGAACCGGGACTGGCCCTACGAGCAGTACTTC
few	TRBV6-5	TRBD1	TRBJ2-1	CASSLRGPNFSSYNEQFF	TGTGCCAGCAGTTTAAGGGGGCCAAATTTCAGCTCCTACAATGAGCAGTTCTTC
few	TRBV7-6	-	TRBJ2-1	CASSLASDSNEQFF	TGTGCCAGCAGCTTAGCCTCGGACAGCAATGAGCAGTTCTTC
-	TRBV7-2	-	TRBJ2-7	CASSLAGGGLAYEQYF	TGTGCCAGCAGCTTAGCCGGTGGAGGGCTGGCCTACGAGCAGTACTTC